The 18 T cell receptor beta chains in this list originate from one sample, sequenced in a study of metastatic and nonmetastatic thyroid tumors. MiXCR reprocessed the PCR reads for TCRdb. The table has about 20,000 clones, 29% seen once. Among the patients, none had received any treatment before thyroid surgery. Input material: tumor tissue. The receptors originated from a male donor with papillary thyroid cancer or a benign thyroid nodule (not recorded which). Some clones in this sample may be carry-over from other donors' samples.

This chain joins TRBV5-4 and TRBJ2-7, with TRBD2 matching over 7 bases. The CDR3 has 14 amino acids. From germline, CDR1 is SGHNT and CDR2 YYREEE (reference sequence). J lost 0 bases, V lost 3 bases, and 3 bases had no gene match. CDR3 loop: CASSSWDYSYEQYF. The CDR3 DNA follows: TGTGCCAGCAGCTCCTGGGACTACTCCTACGAGCAGTACTTC.

This clone has ten or more counts. The junction and the germline gene differ at one end; a read error may be behind it. Other DNA variants within this sample encode the same CDR3. The V gene is TRBV11-3, the J gene TRBJ2-4, with D maybe TRBD1 (6 bases). In germline, CDR1 is SGHNT, CDR2 YENEEA. The CDR3 totals 15 residues. For the CDR3, the DNA is TGCGCCAGCAGGCCAGGGACACAGGGTATCAACATTCAGTACTTC. Protein: CASRPGTQGINIQYF.

V is TRBV5-1 and J is TRBJ2-7; 9 positions match TRBD1. The CDR3 consists of 15 residues. V shed 3 bases and J 5 bases; nucleotides not matched to a gene: 9. Germline V gives CDR1 SGHRS, CDR2 YFSETQ. In nucleotides, the CDR3 is TGCGCCAGCAGCTCGTCTAGGGACAGGGACGACGAGCAGTACTTC. Residues: CASSSSRDRDDEQYF.

This clone was counted a few times. The chain carries TRBV6-1 and TRBJ2-1; D is uncertain. Trimming took off 7 bases at V and 6 bases at J, with 19 bases between the two ends. The germline gives CDR1 MNHNS, CDR2 SASEGT. This CDR3 has 15 residues. CDR3 region: CASNFCWGVFNEQFF. DNA for the CDR3: TGTGCCAGCAACTTCTGCTGGGGTGTTTTCAATGAGCAGTTCTTC.

The chain carries TRBV6-1 and TRBJ2-5; 7 bases line up with TRBD1. The CDR3 sequence is 14 residues long. CDR1 and CDR2 from the germline V gene are MNHNS and SASEGT. V shed 8 bases, J shed 5 bases, and the junction held 11 bases outside the gene matches. The CDR3 DNA sequence: TGTGCCAGCGGGGACGCGACAGGGTACGAGACCCAGTACTTC. Its protein product is CASGDATGYETQYF.

This clone has at least ten counts. The rearrangement links TRBV10-3 to TRBJ2-7; no firm D call. Germline V gene sequence: CDR1 ENHRY, CDR2 SYGVKD. The V and J ends lost 6 bases and 5 bases respectively, with 20 bases between them. This CDR3 spans 15 amino acids. CDR3 protein: CAISKSDSSMNEQYF. The CDR3 region has the DNA TGTGCCATCAGCAAAAGCGACTCCTCAATGAACGAGCAGTACTTC.

By share, this clone ranks as medium-sized. The chain combines TRBV30 with TRBJ2-3; 11 bases are a match to TRBD1. The CDR3 spans 15 residues. Looked up from germline, CDR1 is GTSNPN and CDR2 is SVGIG (reference sequence). With V trimmed by 2 bases and J by 6 bases, 7 bases remained unmatched. DNA for the CDR3: TGTGCCTGGAGTTCATCGGGACAGGGGGGCGATACGCAGTATTTT. Translation: CAWSSSGQGGDTQYF.

The V and J genes are TRBV20-1 and TRBJ2-7, with TRBD1 matching over 9 bases. Germline-derived CDR1 and CDR2 are DFQATT and SNEGSKA (reference sequence). After removal of 1 base from V and 4 bases from J, the junction contained 8 bases not matched to a gene. The CDR3 runs to 15 residues. In DNA form, the CDR3 reads TGCAGTGCTAGAGCTTTGGACAGGGGCTCGTACGAGCAGTACTTC. Protein sequence: CSARALDRGSYEQYF.

In regard to this clone: Compared with germline, one end of the junction differs, possibly owing to a read error. V is TRBV5-1 and J is TRBJ1-1; D remains ambiguous. The CDR3 runs 15 residues. The germline CDR1 and CDR2 sequences are SGHRS and YFSETQ. CDR3 sequence: CASSRTLAAVTGAFF. The CDR3, as DNA: TGCGCCAGCAGCCGGACCCTGGCAGCCGTCACTGGAGCTTTCTTT.

At least ten counts were recorded for this clone. This chain connects TRBV27 to TRBJ1-5, with no clear D. This CDR3 comprises 16 residues. V lost 5 bases, J lost 5 bases, and 19 bases lay in between. In germline, CDR1 is MNHEY, CDR2 SMNVEV (reference sequence). The CDR3 bases are TGTGCCAGCAGTCCATACCGGGAAAACATCTATCAGCCCCAGCATTTT. This codes for CASSPYRENIYQPQHF.

CDR3 in DNA: TGTGCCAGCAGCTTATGGGGCCGGGACAGGGGGAACACCATATATTTT. Encoded protein: CASSLWGRDRGNTIYF. The chain joins TRBV11-3 to TRBJ1-3; 11 bases are a match to TRBD1. V was clipped by 2 bases and J by 7 bases; unmatched bases: 7. The CDR3 runs to 16 residues. The germline gives CDR1 SGHNT, CDR2 YENEEA.

This clone has just a few counts. The rearrangement joins TRBV20-1 to TRBJ2-3; D is ambiguous. The length of the CDR3 is 13 residues. Deletions cut 3 bases from V and 2 bases from J, with 9 bases between. Per the germline V gene, CDR1 is DFQATT and CDR2 is SNEGSKA (reference sequence). CDR3 coding DNA: TGCAGTGCTAGCGCACAGATCACAGATACGCAGTATTTT. Translating gives CSASAQITDTQYF.

The V and J genes are TRBV5-4 and TRBJ2-7, with no clear D. The V and J ends lost 0 bases and 2 bases respectively, with 6 bases between them. CDR3 length: 13 residues. CDR1 SGHNT and CDR2 YYREEE come from the germline V gene (reference sequence). The CDR3 loop is CASSLDTTYEQYF. The CDR3 DNA sequence: TGTGCCAGCAGCTTGGACACGACCTACGAGCAGTACTTC. Full variable domain (remainder filled in from reference TRBV5-4 and TRBJ2-7): ETGVTQSPTHLIKTRGQQVTLRCSSQSGHNTVSWYQQALGQGPQFIFQYYREEENGRGNFPPRFSGLQFPNYSSELNVNALELDDSALYLCASSLDTTYEQYFGPGTRLTVT.

This clone is judged medium-sized (0.01 to 0.1%). The rearrangement uses TRBV12-3 or TRBV12-4 and TRBJ2-1, with TRBD2 matching 16 bases. V shed 5 bases and J 8 bases; nucleotides not matched to a gene: 9. This CDR3 contains 17 residues. CDR3 nucleotide sequence: TGTGCCAGCAGTCTCCTTCCGGGACTAGCGGGAGGGTATGAGCAGTTCTTC. Encoded protein: CASSLLPGLAGGYEQFF.

In this sample, this clone turned up a few times. The rearrangement joins TRBV6-2 or TRBV6-3 to TRBJ2-7; D is tentatively TRBD1 or TRBD2 (5 bases each). The V gene lost 7 bases and the J gene lost 2 bases, with 27 bases spanning the gap. CDR1 and CDR2 from the germline V gene are MNHEY and SVGEGT. The CDR3 is made up of 18 amino acids. The CDR3 region has the DNA TGTGCCAGCACCTCTTTTTTCCTCAGGGAGAGGGGAACCTACGAGCAGTACTTC. This codes for CASTSFFLRERGTYEQYF.

The chain couples TRBV20-1 to TRBJ1-5, with D perhaps TRBD1 (5 bases). V lost 6 bases and J 6 bases, leaving 12 bases between the germline ends. The CDR3 is made up of 12 amino acids. Germline loops: CDR1 DFQATT, CDR2 SNEGSKA (reference sequence). CDR3 in DNA: TGCAGTGCACTAAGGGGTAGTCAGCCCCAGCATTTT. Translating gives CSALRGSQPQHF.

This rearrangement joins TRBV19 to TRBJ2-1; D is unresolved. Germline V gives CDR1 LNHDA, CDR2 SQIVND (reference sequence). V shed 8 bases and J shed 4 bases, with 15 bases lying between them. The CDR3 spans 14 residues. The CDR3 sequence: CASSRVWGYNEQFF. The CDR3 nucleotides read TGTGCCAGTTCACGGGTGTGGGGTTACAATGAGCAGTTCTTC. Complete variable domain (other parts from reference TRBV19 and TRBJ2-1): DGGITQSPKYLFRKEGQNVTLSCEQNLNHDAMYWYRQDPGQGLRLIYYSQIVNDFQKGDIAEGYSVSREKKESFPLTVTSAQKNPTAFYLCASSRVWGYNEQFFGPGTRLTVL.

This chain uses TRBV7-3 with TRBJ2-3, with TRBD2 matching 14 bases. The germline gives CDR1 SGHTA, CDR2 FQGTGA. Unmatched junction bases numbered 3, after V lost 2 bases and J lost 8 bases. This CDR3 has 15 amino acids. CDR3 coding DNA: TGTGCCAGCAGCTTAGGGACTAGCGGGAGAGGTACGCAGTATTTT. Its translation: CASSLGTSGRGTQYF.